These T cell receptor beta chains were read from a single sample in a study of T cells after yellow fever vaccination. One entry per CDR3 protein results from TCRdb running MiXCR on the 5' RACE reads. The profile shows under 550,000 distinct CDR3 sequences, around a fifth of them singletons. Specimen: PBMCs, collected more than 20 days after the first yellow fever vaccination. The receptors were sampled from a man aged 18-30 years who received the YFV17D yellow fever vaccine. Both conserved end residues are part of each CDR3. Fields, in order: J gene, D gene, clone size, V gene, CDR3 DNA, CDR3 protein. The D gene is left open where the match is weak. The size entry is marked missing in some rows and otherwise reads once, few, many or a size class.

TRBJ2-1	TRBD1	NA	TRBV18	TGTGCCAGCTCACCACTCAAGCCGGGACAGATCTACAATGAGCAGTTCTTC	CASSPLKPGQIYNEQFF
TRBJ2-2	NA	NA	TRBV12-3/TRBV12-4	TGTGCCAGCAGTTTCCCCCGGGGGGCTCCGAACACCGGGGAGCTGGTTTTT	CASSFPRGAPNTGELVF
TRBJ2-3	NA	few	TRBV20-1	TGCAGTGCCCGACTGGGGGCGGGCACAGATACGCAGTATTTT	CSARLGAGTDTQYF
TRBJ2-3	NA	few	TRBV12-3/TRBV12-4	TGTGCCAGCAGTTTTGCCCTGAGCACAGATACGCAGTATTTT	CASSFALSTDTQYF
TRBJ1-6	TRBD1	once	TRBV12-3/TRBV12-4	TGTGCCAGCAGTTTCGGACAGGGCGGGTCACCCCTCCACTTT	CASSFGQGGSPLHF
TRBJ1-1	NA	few	TRBV7-6	TGTGCCAGCAGCTTATCGGCTGGATATTACACTGAAGCTTTCTTT	CASSLSAGYYTEAFF
TRBJ2-4	TRBD1	NA	TRBV7-2	TGTGCCAGCAGCCCAACCGGACAGGGTGCCAAAAACATTCAGTACTTC	CASSPTGQGAKNIQYF
TRBJ2-1	NA	NA	TRBV4-2	TGTGCCAGCAGCCAAGATCTTGGTGAGGCGAGTGAGCAGTTCTTC	CASSQDLGEASEQFF
TRBJ1-5	NA	once	TRBV19	TGTGCCAGTAGCCAGTCAGGTGGTCGCAATCAGCCCCAGCATTTT	CASSQSGGRNQPQHF
TRBJ2-7	NA	NA	TRBV12-3/TRBV12-4	TGTGCCAGCAGTTTACAGGGCCCCTCCTACGAGCAGTACTTC	CASSLQGPSYEQYF
TRBJ1-1	TRBD1	few	TRBV7-2	TGTGCCAGCAGCCCTACAGGGGCCGCGCCTGAAGCTTTCTTT	CASSPTGAAPEAFF
TRBJ2-7	TRBD1	NA	TRBV12-3/TRBV12-4	TGTGCCAGCAGCCCTGGACAGGGACGGCACGAGCAGTACTTC	CASSPGQGRHEQYF
TRBJ2-5	NA	once	TRBV7-9	TGTGCCAGCAGCTTATTTACAGTCAGGGAACTCGAGACCCAGTACTTC	CASSLFTVRELETQYF
TRBJ2-3	TRBD2	few	TRBV4-3	TGCGCCAGCAGCCAAGACCCCCTAGCGGGGTTCACAGATACGCAGTATTTT	CASSQDPLAGFTDTQYF
TRBJ2-5	TRBD2	few	TRBV12-3/TRBV12-4	TGTGCCAGCAGTTTTGCGTACTCGGCGGGGGGTGAGACCCAGTACTTC	CASSFAYSAGGETQYF
TRBJ2-7	NA	few	TRBV21-1	TGTGCCAGCAGCAGCGAGGGGGCCCCCTACGAGCAGTACTTC	CASSSEGAPYEQYF
TRBJ2-3	TRBD2	NA	TRBV4-2	TGTGCCAGCAGCCAAGATCGGAGCGGGGGCCAAGATACGCAGTATTTT	CASSQDRSGGQDTQYF
TRBJ2-7	TRBD2	NA	TRBV4-2	TGTGCCAGCAGCCAAGGAGCGGGGGACTCCTACGAGCAGTACTTC	CASSQGAGDSYEQYF
TRBJ2-5	TRBD2	NA	TRBV7-3	TGTGCCAGCAGCTTAAATGGCGGGGGGGCCGGAGAGACCCAGTACTTC	CASSLNGGGAGETQYF
TRBJ2-5	NA	NA	TRBV2	TGTGCCAGCAGTGAAGGGGAAGAGACCCAGTACTTC	CASSEGEETQYF
TRBJ2-5	NA	many	TRBV5-1	TGTGCCAGCAGCTTGGGGTCCCAAGAGACCCAGTACTTC	CASSLGSQETQYF
TRBJ2-3	NA	NA	TRBV24-1	TGTGCCACCAGTGACATACAGGGTCCTGCAGATACGCAGTATTTT	CATSDIQGPADTQYF